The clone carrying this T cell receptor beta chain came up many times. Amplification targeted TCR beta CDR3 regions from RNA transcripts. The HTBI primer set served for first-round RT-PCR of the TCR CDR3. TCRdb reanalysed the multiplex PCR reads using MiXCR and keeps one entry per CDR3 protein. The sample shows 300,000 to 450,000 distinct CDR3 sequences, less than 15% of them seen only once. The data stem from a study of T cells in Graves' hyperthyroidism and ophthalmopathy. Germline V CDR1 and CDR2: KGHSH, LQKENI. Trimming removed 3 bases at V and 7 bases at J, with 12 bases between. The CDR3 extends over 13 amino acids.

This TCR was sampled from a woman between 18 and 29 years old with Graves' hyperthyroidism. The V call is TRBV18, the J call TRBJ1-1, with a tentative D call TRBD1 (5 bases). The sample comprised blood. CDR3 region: CASSPRAALEAFF. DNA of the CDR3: TGTGCCAGCTCACCCAGGGCAGCACTTGAAGCTTTCTTT. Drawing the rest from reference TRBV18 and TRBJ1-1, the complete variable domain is NAGVMQNPRHLVRRRGQEARLRCSPMKGHSHVYWYRQLPEEGLKFMVYLQKENIIDESGMPKERFSAEFPKEGPSILRIQQVVRGDSAAYFCASSPRAALEAFFGQGTRLTVV.